This record concerns one TCR beta chain sequence. This clone's antigen is unknown. Base qualities are not at hand, and no much larger clone is one base apart. Libraries were built with the immunoSEQ multiplex PCR assay. About 10^5 TCR templates per sample were assayed on the deep sequencing platform. Genomic DNA extracted from sorted T cells was used for TCRbeta CDR3 sequencing. The paper's processing steps were these. The R programming language was used for the clonal analysis of the TCRbeta CDR3 data. Alloreactive CD4+ and CD8+ clones were defined by comparing unstimulated samples with post-reaction CFSE-low samples. By matching sequences to the repertoires of sorted unstimulated Treg and non-Treg cells, each alloreactive CD4+ clone was assigned a regulatory or non-regulatory origin. TCRdb obtained this table from immuneACCESS and retained in-frame rearrangements with V and J assigned. These tables miss some clones; where compared with another copy, unresolved V genes account for less than half of the shortfall, and the remainder is unexplained. The V and J calls and clone size come from that table; D and trimming were worked out from the DNA. The sample has nearly 95,000 clones on record, approximately 95% of them singletons. The ten largest make up 0.3% of the sample.

Sorted unstimulated T cells, along with proliferating T cells recovered from mixed lymphocyte reactions, underwent TCRbeta CDR3 sequencing. Fresh whole blood from fewer than 11 HLA-typed healthy donors served as the source for isolating PBMCs. To map where alloreactive clones came from, CD4+ non-regulatory T cells in the unstimulated state were FACS-sorted. Deletion took 3 bases off V and 8 bases off J, with a span of 8 bases between the germline ends. Sequences GTSNPN (CDR1) and SVGIG (CDR2) are obtained from the germline V gene (reference sequence). From its cysteine to its phenylalanine, the CDR3 spans 11 amino acids. Only the CDR3 portion is preserved as DNA: 33 bases, with reading frame beginning at the first base. The data stem from a study of siplizumab effects on memory and regulatory T cells (dated by TCRdb to between 2018 and 2021). Looking at the study overall: The effect of the anti-CD2 antibody siplizumab on alloreactive T-cell subsets was examined in allogeneic mixed lymphocyte reactions constructed from human PBMCs.

Summary of the overall study and its limitations: Because sequences at frequencies below about 10^-5 were poorly captured, only a minor fraction of alloreactive clones could be mapped back to unstimulated subsets. Among mappable alloreactive CD4+ clones, the Treg-derived fraction averaged nearly 70% with siplizumab versus around 27% in control reactions. The suppressive function of proliferating Tregs from siplizumab cultures was not functionally confirmed. Roughly 75-97% of proliferating CD4+ or CD8+ clones could not be assigned a naive or memory phenotype. Compared with memory T cells, unstimulated naive T cells appeared more diverse, and naive cells seemed to make a substantial contribution to the alloresponse. The cumulative frequency of alloreactive sequences that could be traced back to unstimulated CD4+ memory T cells was significantly reduced by siplizumab.

Material for sequencing was non-Treg CD4+ T cells sorted from blood. Sample cell subset or site, as interpreted from the label and publication: FACS-sorted unstimulated CD4+ non-regulatory T cells. This chain joins TRBV30 to TRBJ2-1; the D gene identity is not certain. The TCR sequence derives from a human donor in good health. DNA sequence: TGTGCCTGGAGACCTGGTTATGAGCAGTTCTTC. Its translation is CAWRPGYEQFF.